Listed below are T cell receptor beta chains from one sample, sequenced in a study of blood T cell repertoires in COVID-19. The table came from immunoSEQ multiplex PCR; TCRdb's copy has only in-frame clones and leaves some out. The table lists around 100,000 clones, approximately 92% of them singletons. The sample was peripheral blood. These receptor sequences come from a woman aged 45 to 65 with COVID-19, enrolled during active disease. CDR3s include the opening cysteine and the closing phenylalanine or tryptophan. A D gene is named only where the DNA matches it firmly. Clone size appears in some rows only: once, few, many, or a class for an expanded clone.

CASTPSGANVLTF	TGTGCCAGTACTCCCTCTGGGGCCAACGTCCTGACTTTC	TRBV19	-	TRBJ2-6	-
CASGLDAGGYTF	TGTGCTAGTGGTTTGGATGCAGGAGGCTACACCTTC	TRBV12-5	-	TRBJ1-2	-
CASSEPRAGNTIYF	TGTGCCAGCAGTGAACCCAGGGCGGGAAACACCATATATTTT	TRBV2	few	TRBJ1-3	-
CASSLVARPQYYGYTF	TGTGCCAGCAGCTTGGTAGCTCGGCCGCAGTACTATGGCTACACCTTC	TRBV5-5	-	TRBJ1-2	-
CASRWGRGGEETQYF	TGCGCCAGCAGGTGGGGGCGAGGGGGCGAAGAGACCCAGTACTTC	TRBV5-1	-	TRBJ2-5	TRBD1
CASSSFGTGGQETQYF	TGTGCCAGCAGCTCCTTTGGGACAGGAGGCCAAGAGACCCAGTACTTC	TRBV5-6	-	TRBJ2-5	TRBD1
CASSQDPRQGTTQYF	TGTGCCAGCAGCCAAGACCCCCGCCAGGGTACTACGCAGTATTTT	TRBV14	-	TRBJ2-3	-
CASSTTTGDGQPQHF	TGTGCCAGTAGCACTACCACAGGGGACGGTCAGCCCCAGCATTTT	TRBV19	-	TRBJ1-5	TRBD1
CASSFTSYEQYF	TGTGCCAGCAGCTTTACTTCCTACGAGCAGTACTTC	TRBV7-9	-	TRBJ2-7	-
CASRTARDRGLGTEAFF	TGTGCCAGTAGAACCGCCCGGGACAGGGGGCTTGGCACTGAAGCTTTCTTT	TRBV19	-	TRBJ1-1	TRBD1
CASSLTESGNEQFF	TGTGCCAGCAGTTTAACAGAGTCTGGTAATGAGCAGTTCTTC	TRBV27	-	TRBJ2-1	-
CASSLTLEQGARRKEKLFF	TGTGCCAGCAGCTTAACTCTTGAACAGGGGGCGCGAAGAAAAGAAAAACTGTTTTTT	TRBV7-9	-	TRBJ1-4	TRBD1
CATKGRGNYGYTF	TGTGCCACCAAGGGCCGGGGGAACTATGGCTACACCTTC	TRBV24-1	-	TRBJ1-2	-
CASSINSGQGNSPLHF	TGTGCCAGTAGTATTAATTCAGGGCAGGGTAATTCACCCCTCCACTTT	TRBV19	-	TRBJ1-6	-
CASSADRGNTEAFF	TGTGCCAGCAGTGCCGACAGGGGGAACACTGAAGCTTTCTTT	TRBV25-1	-	TRBJ1-1	TRBD1
CASSSIWTSGEITDTQYF	TGTGCCAGCAGCTCCATATGGACTAGCGGGGAAATCACAGATACGCAGTATTTT	TRBV7-3	-	TRBJ2-3	TRBD2
CSAHRGVGYTF	TGCAGCGCCCACAGGGGGGTGGGCTACACCTTC	TRBV29-1	-	TRBJ1-2	TRBD1
CASSLVRGGNEQFF	TGTGCCAGCAGCTTAGTCCGCGGGGGGAATGAGCAGTTCTTC	TRBV7-2	-	TRBJ2-1	TRBD2
CASSFDRQGDTGELFF	TGTGCCAGCAGCTTTGACAGACAGGGGGACACCGGGGAGCTGTTTTTT	TRBV7-9	-	TRBJ2-2	TRBD1
CASSREISGYTF	TGTGCCAGTAGTCGGGAGATTTCTGGCTACACCTTC	TRBV19	-	TRBJ1-2	-
CASSEKMAPSTDTQYF	TGTGCCAGCAGTGAAAAAATGGCCCCTAGCACAGATACGCAGTATTTT	TRBV6-1	-	TRBJ2-3	-
CATSDSRDRETQYF	TGTGCCACCAGTGATTCCAGGGATCGGGAGACCCAGTACTTC	TRBV24-1	-	TRBJ2-5	-
CASSPREGGNSPLHF	TGTGCCAGCTCACCGAGAGAGGGAGGGAATTCACCCCTCCACTTT	TRBV18	-	TRBJ1-6	-
CASTGGWDEQFF	TGCGCCAGCACCGGGGGTTGGGATGAGCAGTTCTTC	TRBV5-1	-	TRBJ2-1	-
CASSLQAGTGHGYTF	TGCGCCAGCAGCCTACAAGCAGGGACAGGGCATGGCTACACCTTC	TRBV4-3	-	TRBJ1-2	TRBD1
CASSFRDRGPLGYTF	TGTGCCAGCAGTTTTCGGGACAGGGGTCCTCTCGGCTACACCTTC	TRBV27	once	TRBJ1-2	TRBD1
CASSLPGQGATEAFF	TGTGCCAGCAGCTTACCGGGACAGGGGGCTACTGAAGCTTTCTTT	TRBV5-6	-	TRBJ1-1	TRBD1
CASSLSGGDTDTQYF	TGTGCCAGCAGCTTGTCCGGGGGGGACACAGATACGCAGTATTTT	TRBV5-6	-	TRBJ2-3	TRBD2
CASSISPGQGNYGYTF	TGTGCCAGTAGTATCTCACCGGGACAGGGTAACTATGGCTACACCTTC	TRBV19	-	TRBJ1-2	TRBD1
CASSPYRRADQSIRQFF	TGTGCCAGCAGCCCGTACCGGAGGGCAGACCAAAGTATCCGGCAGTTCTTC	TRBV7-4	-	TRBJ2-1	-
CASSLWGGATDTQYF	TGTGCCAGCAGCTTATGGGGGGGGGCCACAGATACGCAGTATTTT	TRBV7-2	-	TRBJ2-3	-
CASSFTSPRDREQFF	TGTGCCAGCAGCTTCACCTCCCCCCGGGACAGAGAGCAGTTCTTC	TRBV11-3	-	TRBJ2-1	TRBD1
CASSIDTSNSGNTIYF	TGTGCCAGTAGTATTGACACATCGAACTCTGGAAACACCATATATTTT	TRBV19	-	TRBJ1-3	-
CAPHDRGHNYGYTF	TGTGCTCCCCACGACAGGGGCCATAACTATGGCTACACCTTC	TRBV2	-	TRBJ1-2	TRBD1
CASSLGPQGRYGYTF	TGTGCCAGCAGCTTGGGTCCCCAGGGAAGGTATGGCTACACCTTC	TRBV5-5	-	TRBJ1-2	-
CASRGQSNTGELFF	TGTGCCAGCAGGGGACAGTCGAACACCGGGGAGCTGTTTTTT	TRBV11-3	-	TRBJ2-2	TRBD1
CASSEYGGYYEQYF	TGTGCCAGCAGTGAATATGGGGGGTACTACGAGCAGTACTTC	TRBV6-1	-	TRBJ2-7	-
CASSPLGTGGSGANVLTF	TGTGCCAGCTCACCCCTCGGGACAGGGGGCTCTGGGGCCAACGTCCTGACTTTC	TRBV18	-	TRBJ2-6	TRBD1
CATSDPDRFQETQYF	TGTGCCACCAGTGATCCGGACAGGTTTCAAGAGACCCAGTACTTC	TRBV24-1	-	TRBJ2-5	TRBD1
CASSLDRGNSPLHF	TGTGCCAGCAGCTTAGACAGGGGGAATTCACCCCTCCACTTT	TRBV7-8	few	TRBJ1-6	TRBD1
CAIPDREVGDTQYF	TGTGCCATCCCGGACAGGGAAGTCGGGGATACGCAGTATTTT	TRBV3-1/TRBV3-2	-	TRBJ2-3	TRBD1
CSASLIGTSGGPRSGANVLTF	TGCAGTGCTAGTTTAATAGGGACTAGCGGGGGGCCCCGCTCTGGGGCCAACGTCCTGACTTTC	TRBV20-1	-	TRBJ2-6	TRBD2
CATSDLQGGGTGELFF	TGTGCCACCAGTGATTTGCAAGGCGGGGGGACCGGGGAGCTGTTTTTT	TRBV24-1	-	TRBJ2-2	TRBD2
CAISESSGGGAAGELFF	TGTGCCATCAGTGAGTCGTCCGGCGGGGGCGCGGCCGGGGAGCTGTTTTTT	TRBV10-3	few	TRBJ2-2	-
CASSLAPQGRTDTQYF	TGTGCCAGCAGCTTGGCGCCACAGGGAAGAACAGATACGCAGTATTTT	TRBV5-4	-	TRBJ2-3	-
CAISVGQGRGGYTF	TGTGCCATCAGTGTTGGACAGGGGCGAGGAGGCTACACCTTC	TRBV10-3	-	TRBJ1-2	TRBD1
CAIGQANTEAFF	TGTGCCATCGGGCAAGCGAACACTGAAGCTTTCTTT	TRBV10-3	-	TRBJ1-1	-
CASSLDPTAGAYEQYF	TGTGCCAGCAGCTTGGATCCTACAGCGGGGGCCTACGAGCAGTACTTC	TRBV5-6	-	TRBJ2-7	TRBD2
CASSPNVGQGSGNIQYF	TGCGCCAGCAGCCCAAACGTCGGACAGGGTTCGGGAAACATTCAGTACTTC	TRBV4-3	-	TRBJ2-4	TRBD1
CASSLGTGLDTEAFF	TGTGCCAGCAGCTTAGGGACAGGGTTGGACACTGAAGCTTTCTTT	TRBV13	once	TRBJ1-1	TRBD1
CASSSPGQGSYEQYF	TGTGCCAGCAGTTCACCGGGACAGGGGTCCTACGAGCAGTACTTC	TRBV27	-	TRBJ2-7	TRBD1
CATSESGNTIYF	TGTGCCACCTCGGAGTCTGGAAACACCATATATTTT	TRBV24-1	-	TRBJ1-3	-
CASSGQGREKLFF	TGTGCCAGCAGCGGACAGGGACGAGAAAAACTGTTTTTT	TRBV25-1	-	TRBJ1-4	TRBD1